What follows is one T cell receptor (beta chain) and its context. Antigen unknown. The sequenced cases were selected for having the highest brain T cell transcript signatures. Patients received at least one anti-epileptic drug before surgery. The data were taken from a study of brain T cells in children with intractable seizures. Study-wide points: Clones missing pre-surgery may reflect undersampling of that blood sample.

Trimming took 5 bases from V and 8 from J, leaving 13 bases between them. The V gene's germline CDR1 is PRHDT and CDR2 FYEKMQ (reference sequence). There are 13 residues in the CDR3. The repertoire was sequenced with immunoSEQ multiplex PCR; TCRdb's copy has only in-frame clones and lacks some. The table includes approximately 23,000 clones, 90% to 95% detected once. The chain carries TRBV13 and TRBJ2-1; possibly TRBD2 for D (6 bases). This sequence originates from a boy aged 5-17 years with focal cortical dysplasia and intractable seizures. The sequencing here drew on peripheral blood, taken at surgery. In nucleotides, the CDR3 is TGTGCCAGCAGCCCCGGGACTTATCATGAGCAGTTCTTC. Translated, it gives CASSPGTYHEQFF.